Listed below are T cell receptor beta chains from one sample, sequenced in a study of OX40 agonist ivuxolimab in advanced cancers. The data were produced by immunoSEQ multiplex PCR, yet TCRdb's version contains in-frame clones alone and is incomplete. The sample lists tens of thousands of clones; about 90% were seen once. The starting material was CD4+ or CD8+ T cells sorted from blood, obtained in a trial of the OX40 agonist ivuxolimab. Every receptor here comes from an adult with an advanced solid tumor such as melanoma, head and neck, liver or kidney cancer. Both conserved end residues are part of each CDR3. The D gene is left open where the match is weak. Where a row states a size, it is once, few, many or the class of an expanded clone; other rows omit it.

>once|TRBJ1-1|.|TRBV4-1
CASSHLGAEAFF
TGCGCCAGCAGCCACCTGGGGGCTGAAGCTTTCTTT
>.|TRBJ1-2|.|TRBV28
CASSLRDSPLYTF
TGTGCCAGCAGTTTAAGGGACTCCCCCCTCTACACCTTC
>.|TRBJ2-7|.|TRBV5-1
CASSVTGATSYEQYF
TGCGCCAGCAGCGTAACGGGGGCGACCTCCTACGAGCAGTACTTC
>.|TRBJ2-7|.|TRBV5-1
CASSLSVPSYEQYF
TGCGCCAGCAGCCTTTCCGTTCCCTCCTACGAGCAGTACTTC
>.|TRBJ1-6|TRBD1|TRBV15
CATSRDGGQGGILRTPLHF
TGTGCCACCAGCAGAGATGGAGGACAGGGCGGAATCCTTCGGACACCCCTCCACTTT
>.|TRBJ2-5|.|TRBV5-4
CASSAPGRQETQYF
TGTGCCAGCAGCGCTCCGGGACGGCAAGAGACCCAGTACTTC
>.|TRBJ2-1|TRBD2|TRBV11-3
CASSLASGSPIGYNEQFF
TGTGCCAGCAGCTTAGCTAGCGGGAGCCCAATAGGCTACAATGAGCAGTTCTTC
>.|TRBJ2-3|.|TRBV5-1
CASSPGLGGAYTQYF
TGCGCCAGCAGCCCGGGACTTGGAGGGGCGTATACGCAGTATTTT
>.|TRBJ2-3|.|TRBV6-1
CASRGQLTDTQYF
TGTGCCAGCAGAGGACAGCTCACAGATACGCAGTATTTT
>.|TRBJ2-3|TRBD1|TRBV6-5
CASSSRTGSDTQYF
TGTGCCAGCAGTTCGCGGACAGGTTCAGATACGCAGTATTTT
>.|TRBJ1-1|.|TRBV25-1
CASSPLTGLNTEAFF
TGTGCCAGCAGTCCCCTTACAGGGCTGAACACTGAAGCTTTCTTT
>.|TRBJ2-7|.|TRBV2
CASSASGLRYEQYF
TGTGCCAGCAGTGCATCAGGTCTCCGCTACGAGCAGTACTTC
>.|TRBJ1-5|.|TRBV6-5
CASGQPQHF
TGTGCCAGCGGTCAGCCCCAGCATTTT
>.|TRBJ1-1|TRBD1|TRBV27
CASSVTGGTEAFF
TGTGCCAGCAGTGTGACAGGGGGTACTGAAGCTTTCTTT
>.|TRBJ2-4|TRBD1|TRBV5-1
CASSVLTGGGKNIQYF
TGCGCCAGCAGCGTGCTGACAGGGGGAGGCAAAAACATTCAGTACTTC
>.|TRBJ2-1|TRBD2|TRBV5-5
CASSRLAGAISYNEQFF
TGTGCCAGCAGCAGACTAGCGGGGGCTATCTCCTACAATGAGCAGTTCTTC
>.|TRBJ1-1|.|TRBV5-8
CASSLRGLATEAFF
TGTGCCAGCAGCCTCCGCGGGCTCGCTACTGAAGCTTTCTTT
>.|TRBJ1-2|.|TRBV6-1
CASSESGTQAFNYGYTF
TGTGCCAGCAGTGAATCCGGGACCCAGGCATTTAACTATGGCTACACCTTC
>.|TRBJ1-2|.|TRBV6-5
CASDRSGGYTF
TGTGCCAGTGACAGGAGCGGTGGCTACACCTTC
>.|TRBJ2-1|.|TRBV5-1
CASSLGAGRYNEQFF
TGCGCCAGCAGCTTGGGAGCGGGCAGGTACAATGAGCAGTTCTTC
>.|TRBJ1-1|.|TRBV28
CASSTRWGGTEAFF
TGTGCCAGCAGTACCAGGTGGGGGGGCACTGAAGCTTTCTTT
>.|TRBJ2-3|.|TRBV7-6
CASSPVTYTDTQYF
TGTGCCAGCAGCCCGGTGACCTACACAGATACGCAGTATTTT
>.|TRBJ1-5|TRBD1|TRBV2
CASSLQGGNQPQHF
TGTGCCAGCAGTCTACAGGGGGGCAATCAGCCCCAGCATTTT
>.|TRBJ1-1|.|TRBV2
CASSVLDWGEGDGEAFF
TGTGCCAGCAGTGTGCTAGATTGGGGGGAGGGGGACGGTGAAGCTTTCTTT
>.|TRBJ2-1|TRBD2|TRBV11-2
CASSLAGDSYNEQFF
TGTGCCAGCAGTTTAGCGGGGGACTCCTACAATGAGCAGTTCTTC
>.|TRBJ1-2|TRBD1|TRBV18
CASSPDRGVYGYTF
TGTGCCAGCTCGCCGGACAGGGGGGTCTATGGCTACACCTTC
>.|TRBJ1-1|.|TRBV19
CASSITGLLNTEAFF
TGTGCCAGTAGTATCACGGGCTTACTGAACACTGAAGCTTTCTTT
>few|TRBJ2-3|TRBD2|TRBV28
CAEKPRLAWSTDTQYF
TGTGCAGAAAAACCCAGACTAGCGTGGAGCACAGATACGCAGTATTTT
>once|TRBJ2-7|TRBD1|TRBV5-1
CASSLGGTGVYEQYF
TGCGCCAGCAGCTTGGGAGGGACAGGTGTCTACGAGCAGTACTTC
>.|TRBJ1-2|.|TRBV19
CASTATVGGYGYTF
TGTGCCAGTACCGCCACAGTGGGGGGCTATGGCTACACCTTC
>.|TRBJ1-4|.|TRBV6-5
CASSYSKGRDEKLFF
TGTGCCAGCAGTTACTCAAAGGGTAGGGATGAAAAACTGTTTTTT
>.|TRBJ1-6|TRBD1|TRBV10-3
CAIKRDRGSRMDSPLHF
TGTGCCATCAAAAGGGACAGGGGCTCGAGAATGGATTCACCCCTCCACTTT
>.|TRBJ1-1|.|TRBV18
CASSPHPLVNTEAFF
TGTGCCAGCTCCCCACATCCCCTCGTGAACACTGAAGCTTTCTTT
>.|TRBJ2-4|.|TRBV21-1
CASSLGGIMEYF
TGTGCCAGCAGCCTAGGGGGTATAATGGAGTACTTC
>.|TRBJ2-5|.|TRBV18
CASSLRSLRPQYF
TGTGCCAGCTCACTACGGTCCCTCCGGCCCCAGTACTTC
>.|TRBJ2-5|TRBD2|TRBV30
CAWRGFSGKGAETQYF
TGTGCCTGGAGGGGATTTAGCGGGAAGGGTGCAGAGACCCAGTACTTC
>once|TRBJ2-5|TRBD2|TRBV19
CASSTASGSLLETQYF
TGTGCCAGTAGTACAGCTAGCGGGAGTTTGTTGGAGACCCAGTACTTC
>.|TRBJ2-1|TRBD2|TRBV5-6
CASSLGRTSRVGREQFF
TGTGCCAGCAGCTTGGGAAGGACTAGCCGAGTCGGACGGGAGCAGTTCTTC
>.|TRBJ1-2|.|TRBV5-1
CASSGDGSYGYTF
TGCGCCAGCAGCGGAGACGGGTCCTATGGCTACACCTTC
>.|TRBJ1-1|.|TRBV2
CASPPGEGGTEAFF
TGTGCCAGCCCCCCAGGGGAGGGGGGGACTGAAGCTTTCTTT
>.|TRBJ1-5|.|TRBV6-1
CASSEPRQAGQHF
TGTGCCAGCAGTGAACCTCGACAGGCTGGCCAGCATTTT
>.|TRBJ2-3|.|TRBV29-1
CSLRQGASTDTQYF
TGCAGTTTACGTCAGGGCGCTAGCACAGATACGCAGTATTTT